The 25 T cell receptor beta chains below all came from one sample that was sequenced in a study of blood T cell repertoires in COVID-19. Generated by immunoSEQ multiplex PCR, the TCRdb table keeps only in-frame clones and is missing some. This table holds 50,000 to 60,000 clones, approximately 85% found once. The sequenced sample consisted of peripheral blood. Receptors were obtained from a human donor in a cohort sampled during active COVID-19.

V gene TRBV6-2 or TRBV6-3 combines with J gene TRBJ2-5; 9 bases fit TRBD2. Germline trimming cut 3 bases from V and 5 bases from J; bases unmatched to any gene: 7. The length of the CDR3 is 15 residues. Germline loops: CDR1 MNHEY, CDR2 SVGEGT. The CDR3 coding sequence is TGTGCCAGCAGTTATAATAGCGGGAGAGGCGAGACCCAGTACTTC. This codes for CASSYNSGRGETQYF.

The J gene is TRBJ2-7, the V gene TRBV5-4, with 7 positions matching TRBD1. Germline CDR1 SGHNT, CDR2 YYREEE (reference sequence). The CDR3 extends over 13 amino acids. Trimming removed 4 bases from V and 6 bases from J; junction bases left unmatched: 7. The CDR3 loop reads CASSKSTGSEQYF. The CDR3 bases are TGTGCCAGCAGCAAATCGACAGGGAGCGAGCAGTACTTC.

The table lists this clone with a few counts. This chain connects TRBV3-1 (or the pseudogene TRBV3-2) to TRBJ2-3; 10 bases agree with TRBD2. Trimming took 1 base from V and 2 from J; bases not matched to a gene: 6. CDR1 is LGHDT and CDR2 is YNNKEL in the germline V gene (reference sequence). This CDR3 comprises 17 residues. The CDR3 region is CASSQVGLADYTDTQYF. CDR3 nucleotide sequence: TGTGCCAGCAGCCAAGTAGGACTAGCGGATTACACAGATACGCAGTATTTT.

The V and J genes are TRBV5-1 and TRBJ2-5; 14 bases agree with TRBD2. The CDR3 sequence is 16 residues long. J was trimmed by 5 bases and V by 4 bases; bases with no gene match: 7. CDR1 is SGHRS, CDR2 YFSETQ, per germline. CDR3 protein: CASSPGLAGGPETQYF. The CDR3 nucleotides read TGCGCCAGCAGCCCAGGACTAGCGGGAGGACCGGAGACCCAGTACTTC.

The rearrangement joins TRBV29-1 to TRBJ2-4; possible D gene TRBD1, 5 bases. Germline loops: CDR1 SQVTM, CDR2 ANQGSEA. The CDR3 is 14 amino acids. Deletions cut 6 bases from V and 6 bases from J, with 18 bases between. In nucleotides, the CDR3 is TGCAGCGTGGTGACCCAGGGTCCGGGAAACATTCAGTACTTC. This translates into CSVVTQGPGNIQYF.

This clone has just one count. The chain employs TRBV19 and TRBJ2-7; D is perhaps TRBD1 (6 bases). This CDR3 comprises 14 residues. V lost 2 bases and J 0 bases, leaving 8 bases between the germline ends. Germline values: CDR1 LNHDA, CDR2 SQIVND (reference sequence). For the CDR3, the DNA is TGTGCCAGTAGTATAAGGGGGACCTCCTACGAGCAGTACTTC. Translated: CASSIRGTSYEQYF.

The chain uses TRBV11-2 and TRBJ2-5, with 9 bases matching TRBD2. The J segment lost 7 bases and the V segment lost 0 bases, leaving 18 bases of the junction unmatched. Germline lookup yields CDR1 SGHAT and CDR2 FQNNGV. The length of the CDR3 is 19 residues. The CDR3 DNA is TGTGCCAGCAGCTTAGACAACCACGGCCGGCTAGCGGGGACGGGGACCCAGTACTTC. It translates to CASSLDNHGRLAGTGTQYF.

This clone has only one observation. V usage is TRBV14 and J usage is TRBJ2-1; a possible D gene is TRBD1 (5 bases). The CDR3 extends over 14 amino acids. Germline lookup yields CDR1 SGHDN and CDR2 FVKESK. Trimming took off 4 bases at V and 4 bases at J, with 11 bases between the two ends. CDR3 amino acids: CASSLLRQYNEQFF. The CDR3 nucleotides are TGTGCCAGCAGCCTTTTACGACAGTACAATGAGCAGTTCTTC.

The J gene is TRBJ2-7, the V gene TRBV19, with TRBD2 matching over 8 bases. The germline gives CDR1 LNHDA, CDR2 SQIVND (reference sequence). This CDR3 spans 16 amino acids. V gave up 3 bases and J gave up 5 bases; unmatched junction bases: 12. The DNA of the CDR3 is TGTGCCAGTAGTATGAGCCCCAGCGGGAGAGGTAACGAGCAGTACTTC. This encodes CASSMSPSGRGNEQYF.

The gene calls are TRBV9 and TRBJ2-3, with 10 positions matching TRBD2. V was pared by 3 bases and J by 1 base, with 11 bases of the junction left unmatched. CDR3 length: 18 amino acids. Per germline, CDR1 SGDLS and CDR2 YYNGEE. Written as DNA, the CDR3 is TGTGCCAGCAGCGCCTCTAGCGGGAGCTTGGTCGGCACAGATACGCAGTATTTT. Its protein product is CASSASSGSLVGTDTQYF. The entire variable domain, with the rest obtained from reference TRBV9 and TRBJ2-3, is as follows: DSGVTQTPKHLITATGQRVTLRCSPRSGDLSVYWYQQSLDQGLQFLIQYYNGEERAKGNILERFSAQQFPDLHSELNLSSLELGDSALYFCASSASSGSLVGTDTQYFGPGTRLTVL.

This clone was detected once. The chain is built from TRBV5-1 and TRBJ2-1; the match to TRBD2 covers 9 bases. This CDR3 contains 16 residues. The germline gives CDR1 SGHRS, CDR2 YFSETQ. The V segment lost 5 bases and the J segment 7 bases; nucleotides outside the gene matches: 13. CDR3 loop: CASRTEAGGPRNEQFF. CDR3 sequence (DNA): TGCGCCAGCAGAACCGAGGCGGGAGGGCCACGAAATGAGCAGTTCTTC.

The chain couples TRBV30 to TRBJ2-6; TRBD1 matches at 10 bases. This CDR3 is built from 17 residues. Trimming removed 1 base from V and 2 bases from J; junction bases left unmatched: 5. In germline, CDR1 is GTSNPN, CDR2 SVGIG (reference sequence). The CDR3 protein is CAWSAGTGVPGANVLTF. Here the CDR3 DNA reads TGTGCCTGGAGTGCCGGGACAGGGGTTCCTGGGGCCAACGTCCTGACTTTC.

The CDR3 DNA is TGTGCCAGTGGGGGGAGCAGAACGAACACTGAAGCTTTCTTT. It codes for CASGGSRTNTEAFF. The J gene is TRBJ1-1, the V gene TRBV19; TRBD1 might be the D (5 bases). Germline V gene lookup returns CDR1 LNHDA and CDR2 SQIVND (reference sequence). CDR3 size: 14 residues. Between the trimmed V and J ends, which lost 8 bases and 1 base, there was a span of 14 bases.

This clone was recorded only once. This chain links TRBV10-3 with TRBJ2-2; D remains ambiguous. Trimming cost V 4 bases and J 7 bases, with 10 bases left between them. This CDR3 has 13 residues. Germline-derived CDR1 and CDR2 are ENHRY and SYGVKD. CDR3 region: CAISVNGGGELFF. CDR3 nucleotides: TGTGCCATCAGTGTAAACGGTGGCGGGGAGCTGTTTTTT.

The rearrangement links TRBV2 to TRBJ2-1; 13 bases line up with TRBD2. V lost 6 bases, J lost 10 bases, and 3 bases stayed unmatched. The germline V gene has CDR1 SNHLY and CDR2 FYNNEI. The CDR3 is made up of 13 amino acids. Here the CDR3 reads CASRGLAGVEQFF. For the CDR3, the DNA is TGTGCCAGCAGAGGACTAGCGGGAGTAGAGCAGTTCTTC.

The count of this clone is one. The rearrangement uses TRBV29-1 and TRBJ2-7; no clear D. Germline CDR1 SQVTM, CDR2 ANQGSEA. This CDR3 contains 15 residues. Trimming left V 4 bases short and J 0 bases short, with 16 bases between. The CDR3 reads CSVVKTDRSSYEQYF. CDR3 in DNA: TGCAGCGTTGTTAAAACCGATAGGAGCTCCTACGAGCAGTACTTC.

This chain joins TRBV24-1 and TRBJ1-2; D gene ambiguous. The CDR3 runs 16 residues. The V end was cut by 4 bases, the J end by 0 bases, with 14 bases between. Germline assignment: CDR1 KGHDR and CDR2 SFDVKD. The CDR3 nucleotides read TGTGCCACCAGTGACCCCTCGGAGGGCTCTAACTATGGCTACACCTTC. Protein: CATSDPSEGSNYGYTF.

The rearrangement joins TRBV7-2 to TRBJ2-7, with D maybe TRBD2 (6 bases). From germline, CDR1 is SGHTA and CDR2 FQGNSA. CDR3 length equals 15 residues. Trimming took 4 bases from V and 2 from J, leaving 15 bases between them. The CDR3 protein is CASSSTRDFTYEQYF. In nucleotides, the CDR3 is TGTGCCAGCAGCTCCACCCGGGACTTCACCTACGAGCAGTACTTC.

The CDR3 sequence: CASSPPTRTDTQYF. The CDR3 DNA reads TGTGCCAGCTCACCACCTACGCGAACAGATACGCAGTATTTT. The genes are TRBV18 and TRBJ2-3; D unresolved. Germline-derived CDR1 and CDR2 are KGHSH and LQKENI. The CDR3 is 14 amino acids. Trimming pared 0 bases from V and 3 bases from J, leaving 7 bases between.

The chain recombines TRBV3-1 (or the pseudogene TRBV3-2) with TRBJ2-7; 9 bases agree with TRBD2. Germline CDR1 is LGHDT and CDR2 is YNNKEL (reference sequence). V gave up 1 base and J gave up 3 bases; unmatched junction bases: 4. This CDR3 region has 15 residues. Written as DNA, the CDR3 is TGTGCCAGCAGCCAAGGGGTAGCGGGAGTCTACGAGCAGTACTTC. Protein sequence: CASSQGVAGVYEQYF.

The chain employs TRBV5-1 and TRBJ1-1, with D unresolved. The V and J ends lost 1 base and 1 base respectively, with 14 bases between them. This CDR3 is 16 amino acids long. The germline V gene has CDR1 SGHRS and CDR2 YFSETQ. CDR3 coding DNA: TGCGCCAGCAGCTTGTATACCAGGAAAAAGAACACTGAAGCTTTCTTT. This codes for CASSLYTRKKNTEAFF.

The rearrangement uses TRBV2 and TRBJ1-2; 8 bases map to TRBD1. V shed 2 bases, J shed 7 bases, and the junction held 9 bases outside the gene matches. This CDR3 spans 15 amino acids. CDR1 and CDR2 from the germline V gene are SNHLY and FYNNEI. CDR3 protein: CASSELGQGAGGYTF. The CDR3 nucleotides read TGTGCCAGCAGTGAACTGGGCCAGGGGGCAGGTGGCTACACCTTC.

The chain carries TRBV6-5 and TRBJ2-1, with D possibly TRBD1 on 5 matching bases. V lost 2 bases and J lost 9, with 20 bases in between. There are 16 residues in the CDR3. CDR1 MNHEY and CDR2 SVGAGI come from the germline V gene. CDR3 amino acids: CASSYGRGAHGREQFF. The CDR3 bases are TGTGCCAGCAGTTACGGTAGGGGCGCCCATGGGCGTGAGCAGTTCTTC.

This sequence joins TRBV19 and TRBJ2-1; 10 bases fit TRBD2. This CDR3 comprises 16 residues. Per germline, CDR1 LNHDA and CDR2 SQIVND (reference sequence). J was trimmed by 2 bases and V by 6 bases; bases with no gene match: 7. The CDR3 nucleotides are TGTGCCAGTAGCCGCACTAGCGGGGTACCCTACAATGAGCAGTTCTTC. Translation gives CASSRTSGVPYNEQFF.

The chain joins TRBV4-1 to TRBJ2-5; maybe TRBD2 (6 bases). V was cut by 2 bases and J by 5 bases, with 15 bases left in between. CDR1 is MGHRA, CDR2 YSYEKL, per germline. The CDR3 contains 15 residues. The CDR3 region has the DNA TGCGCCAGCAGCCAATTGGACGGGAGATGGGAGACCCAGTACTTC. It specifies CASSQLDGRWETQYF.